This T cell receptor beta chain was sequenced during a study of T cell responses to AZD1222 COVID-19 vaccine. Points from the study as a whole: Of the AZD1222 recipients, only 6 or 7 were seropositive at baseline. After two AZD1222 doses, spike-specific TCR breadth and depth rose versus day 0.

Germline assignment: CDR1 WSHSY and CDR2 SAAADI. Between the trimmed V and J ends, which lost 8 bases and 3 bases, there was a span of 6 bases. This CDR3 is built from 11 residues. A word on this clone: Its antigen remains unidentified.

Sequencing was performed with immunoSEQ multiplex PCR; in TCRdb, only in-frame clones are kept and a portion is missing. The sample yields 60,000 to 70,000 clones, roughly 85% seen once. This material consisted of peripheral blood, taken on day 0 of AZD1222 vaccination. The V and J genes are TRBV10-2 and TRBJ2-3; D is unclear. The receptor's source is an adult in good health. Here the CDR3 DNA reads TGCGCCAGCTCCTCGACAGATACGCAGTATTTT. It yields the protein CASSSTDTQYF.